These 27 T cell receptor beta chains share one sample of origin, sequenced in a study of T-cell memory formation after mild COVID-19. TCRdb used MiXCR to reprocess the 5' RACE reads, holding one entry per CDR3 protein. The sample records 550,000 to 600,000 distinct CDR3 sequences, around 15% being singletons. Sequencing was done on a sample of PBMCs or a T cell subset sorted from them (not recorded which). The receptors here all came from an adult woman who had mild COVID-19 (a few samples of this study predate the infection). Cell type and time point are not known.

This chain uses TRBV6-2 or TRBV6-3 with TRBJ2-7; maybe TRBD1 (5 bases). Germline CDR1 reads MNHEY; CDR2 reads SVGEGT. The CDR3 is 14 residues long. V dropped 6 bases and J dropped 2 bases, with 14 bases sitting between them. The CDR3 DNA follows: TGTGCCAGCAGAAGCCCCGACAGAACCTACGAGCAGTACTTC. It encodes CASRSPDRTYEQYF.

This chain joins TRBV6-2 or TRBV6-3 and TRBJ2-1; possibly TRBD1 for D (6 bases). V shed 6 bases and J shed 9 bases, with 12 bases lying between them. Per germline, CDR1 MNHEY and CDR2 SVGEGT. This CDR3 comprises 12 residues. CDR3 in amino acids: CASRQGRSEQFF. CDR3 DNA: TGTGCCAGCAGACAGGGAAGGAGTGAGCAGTTCTTC.

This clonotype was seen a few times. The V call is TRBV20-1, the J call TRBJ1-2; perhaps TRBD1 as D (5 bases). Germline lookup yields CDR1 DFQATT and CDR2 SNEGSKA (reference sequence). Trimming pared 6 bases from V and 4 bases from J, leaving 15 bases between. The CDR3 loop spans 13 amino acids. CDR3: CSAPGPGAYGYTF. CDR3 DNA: TGCAGTGCCCCGGGCCCTGGGGCCTATGGCTACACCTTC.

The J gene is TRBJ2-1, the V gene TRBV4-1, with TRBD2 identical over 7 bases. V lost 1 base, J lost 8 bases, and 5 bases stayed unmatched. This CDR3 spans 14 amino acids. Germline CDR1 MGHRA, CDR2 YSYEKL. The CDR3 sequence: CASSQGASGDEQFF. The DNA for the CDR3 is TGCGCCAGCAGCCAAGGAGCTAGCGGCGATGAGCAGTTCTTC.

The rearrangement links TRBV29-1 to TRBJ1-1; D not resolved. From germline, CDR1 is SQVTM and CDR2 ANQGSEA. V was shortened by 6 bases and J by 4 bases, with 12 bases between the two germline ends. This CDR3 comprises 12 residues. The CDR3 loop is CSVVTTSTEAFF. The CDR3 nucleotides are TGCAGCGTGGTAACAACAAGCACTGAAGCTTTCTTT.

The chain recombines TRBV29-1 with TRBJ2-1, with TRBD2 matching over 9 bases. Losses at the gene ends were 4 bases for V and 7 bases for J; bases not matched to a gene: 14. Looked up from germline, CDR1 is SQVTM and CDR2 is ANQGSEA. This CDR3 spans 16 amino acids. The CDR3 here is CSVVLAGPIIRNEQFF. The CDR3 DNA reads TGCAGCGTTGTCCTAGCGGGACCCATAATTAGGAATGAGCAGTTCTTC.

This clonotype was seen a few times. The CDR3 is CASSSSVYEQYF. CDR3 nucleotide sequence: TGTGCCAGCAGTTCATCAGTCTACGAGCAGTACTTC. The V and J genes are TRBV27 and TRBJ2-7, with no clear D. CDR1 is MNHEY, CDR2 SMNVEV, per germline (reference sequence). The CDR3 sequence is 12 residues long. Trimming cost V 4 bases and J 3 bases, with 7 bases left between them.

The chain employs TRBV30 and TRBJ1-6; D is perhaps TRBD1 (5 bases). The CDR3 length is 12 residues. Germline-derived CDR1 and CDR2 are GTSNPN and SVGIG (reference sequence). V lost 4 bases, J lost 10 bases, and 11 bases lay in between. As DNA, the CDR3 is TGTGCCTGGAATAGAGGGGAATCACCCCTCCACTTT. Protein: CAWNRGESPLHF.

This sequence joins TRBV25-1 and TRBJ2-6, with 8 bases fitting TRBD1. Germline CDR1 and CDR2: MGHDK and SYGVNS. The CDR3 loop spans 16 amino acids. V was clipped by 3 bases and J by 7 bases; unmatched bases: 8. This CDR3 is CASSDTGTGAANVLTF. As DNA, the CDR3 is TGTGCCAGCAGTGATACCGGGACAGGTGCTGCCAACGTCCTGACTTTC.

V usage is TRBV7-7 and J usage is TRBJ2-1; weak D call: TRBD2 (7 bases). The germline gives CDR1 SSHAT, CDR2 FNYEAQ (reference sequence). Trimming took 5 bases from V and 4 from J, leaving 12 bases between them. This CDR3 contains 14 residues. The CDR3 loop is CASSRGGRYNEQFF. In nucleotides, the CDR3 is TGTGCCAGCAGCCGCGGGGGCAGATACAATGAGCAGTTCTTC.

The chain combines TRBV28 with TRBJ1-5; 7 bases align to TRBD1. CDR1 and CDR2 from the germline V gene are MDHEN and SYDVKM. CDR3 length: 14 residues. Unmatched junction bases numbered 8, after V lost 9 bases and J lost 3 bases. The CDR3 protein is CASRTGGNNQPQHF. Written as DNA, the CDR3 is TGTGCCAGTCGGACAGGCGGGAACAATCAGCCCCAGCATTTT.

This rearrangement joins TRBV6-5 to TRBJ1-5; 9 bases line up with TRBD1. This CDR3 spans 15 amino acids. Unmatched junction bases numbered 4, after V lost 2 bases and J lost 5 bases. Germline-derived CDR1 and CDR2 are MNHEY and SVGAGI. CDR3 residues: CASSYNRGQDQPQHF. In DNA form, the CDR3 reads TGTGCCAGCAGTTACAACAGGGGGCAAGATCAGCCCCAGCATTTT.

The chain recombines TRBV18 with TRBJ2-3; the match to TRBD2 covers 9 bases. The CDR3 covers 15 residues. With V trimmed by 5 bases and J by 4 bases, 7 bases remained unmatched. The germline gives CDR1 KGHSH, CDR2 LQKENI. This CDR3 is CASSSAGGRADTQYF. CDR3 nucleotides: TGTGCCAGCTCATCGGCGGGGGGGCGAGCAGATACGCAGTATTTT.

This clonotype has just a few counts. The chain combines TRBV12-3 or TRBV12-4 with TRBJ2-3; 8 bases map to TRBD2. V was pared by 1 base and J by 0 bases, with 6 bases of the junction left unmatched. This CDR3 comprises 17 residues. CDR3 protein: CASSLVGGGLSTDTQYF. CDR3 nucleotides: TGTGCCAGCAGTTTAGTGGGCGGGGGGCTTAGCACAGATACGCAGTATTTT.

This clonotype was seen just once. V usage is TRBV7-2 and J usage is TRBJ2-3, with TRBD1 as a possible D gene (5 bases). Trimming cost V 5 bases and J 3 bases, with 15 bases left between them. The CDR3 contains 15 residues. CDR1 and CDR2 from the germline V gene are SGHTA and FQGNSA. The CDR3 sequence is CASSTIQDSTDTQYF. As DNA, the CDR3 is TGTGCCAGCAGCACTATACAAGACAGTACAGATACGCAGTATTTT.

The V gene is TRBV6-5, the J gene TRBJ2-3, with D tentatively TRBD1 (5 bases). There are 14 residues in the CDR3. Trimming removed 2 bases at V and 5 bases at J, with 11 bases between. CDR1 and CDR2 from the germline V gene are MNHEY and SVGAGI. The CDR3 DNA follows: TGTGCCAGCAGTTACGGCAGGGATCAAGATACGCAGTATTTT. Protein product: CASSYGRDQDTQYF.

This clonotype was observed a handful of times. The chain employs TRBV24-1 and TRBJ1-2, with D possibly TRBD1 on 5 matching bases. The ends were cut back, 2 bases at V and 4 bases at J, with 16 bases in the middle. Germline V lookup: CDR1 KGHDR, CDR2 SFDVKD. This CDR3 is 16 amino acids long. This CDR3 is CATSDSDREAIYGYTF. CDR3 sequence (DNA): TGTGCCACCAGTGATTCAGACAGAGAGGCGATCTATGGCTACACCTTC.

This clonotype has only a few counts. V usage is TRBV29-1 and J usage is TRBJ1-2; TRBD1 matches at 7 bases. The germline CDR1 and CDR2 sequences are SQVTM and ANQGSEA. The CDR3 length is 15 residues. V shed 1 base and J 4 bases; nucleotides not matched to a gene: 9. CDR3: CSVEGGPDRVYGYTF. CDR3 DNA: TGCAGCGTTGAAGGGGGGCCAGACAGGGTCTATGGCTACACCTTC. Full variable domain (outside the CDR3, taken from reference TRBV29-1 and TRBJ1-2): SAVISQKPSRDICQRGTSLTIQCQVDSQVTMMFWYRQQPGQSLTLIATANQGSEATYESGFVIDKFPISRPNLTFSTLTVSNMSPEDSSIYLCSVEGGPDRVYGYTFGSGTRLTVV.

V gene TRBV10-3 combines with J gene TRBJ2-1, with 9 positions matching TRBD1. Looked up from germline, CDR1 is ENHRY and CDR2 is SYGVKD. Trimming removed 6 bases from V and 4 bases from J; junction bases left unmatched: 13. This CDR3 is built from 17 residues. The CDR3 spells CAIRNLNPGQGYNEQFF. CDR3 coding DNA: TGTGCCATCAGGAACCTAAATCCGGGACAGGGATACAATGAGCAGTTCTTC.

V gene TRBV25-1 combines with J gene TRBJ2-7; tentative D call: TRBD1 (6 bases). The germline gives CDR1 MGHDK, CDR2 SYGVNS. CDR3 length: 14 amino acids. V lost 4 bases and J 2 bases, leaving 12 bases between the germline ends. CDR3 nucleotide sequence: TGTGCCAGCAGTGTTACAGGGATTACCTACGAGCAGTACTTC. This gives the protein CASSVTGITYEQYF.

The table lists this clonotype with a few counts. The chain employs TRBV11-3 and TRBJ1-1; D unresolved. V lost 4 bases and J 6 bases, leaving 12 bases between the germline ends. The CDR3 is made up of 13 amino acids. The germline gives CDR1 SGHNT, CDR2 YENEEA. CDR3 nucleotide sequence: TGTGCCAGCAGCTCCCCCCCGAGAGCTGAAGCTTTCTTT. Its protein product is CASSSPPRAEAFF.

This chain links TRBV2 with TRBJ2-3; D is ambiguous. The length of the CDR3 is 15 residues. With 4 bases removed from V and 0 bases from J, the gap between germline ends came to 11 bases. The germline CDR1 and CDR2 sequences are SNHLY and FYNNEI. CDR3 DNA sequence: TGTGCCAGCAGTGTGGAGCGCCTTAGCACAGATACGCAGTATTTT. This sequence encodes CASSVERLSTDTQYF.

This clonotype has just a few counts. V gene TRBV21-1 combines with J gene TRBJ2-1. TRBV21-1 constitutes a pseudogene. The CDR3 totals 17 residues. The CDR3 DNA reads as TGTGCCAGCAGCAAAGAAGGATGGCGGCGGTCCTACAATGAGCAGTTCTTC. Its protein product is CASSKEGWRRSYNEQFF.

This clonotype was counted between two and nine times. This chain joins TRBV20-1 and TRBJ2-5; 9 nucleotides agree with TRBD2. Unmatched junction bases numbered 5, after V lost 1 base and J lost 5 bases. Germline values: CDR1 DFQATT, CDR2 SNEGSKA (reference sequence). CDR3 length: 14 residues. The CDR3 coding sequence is TGCAGTGCTAGAGGCGGGGGGGCGCGGGAGACCCAGTACTTC. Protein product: CSARGGGARETQYF.

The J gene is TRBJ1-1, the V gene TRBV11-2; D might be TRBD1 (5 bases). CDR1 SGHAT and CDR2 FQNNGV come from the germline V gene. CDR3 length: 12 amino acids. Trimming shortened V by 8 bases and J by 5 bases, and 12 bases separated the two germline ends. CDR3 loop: CASSDSRTEAFF. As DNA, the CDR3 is TGTGCCAGCTCCGACAGTCGAACTGAAGCTTTCTTT.

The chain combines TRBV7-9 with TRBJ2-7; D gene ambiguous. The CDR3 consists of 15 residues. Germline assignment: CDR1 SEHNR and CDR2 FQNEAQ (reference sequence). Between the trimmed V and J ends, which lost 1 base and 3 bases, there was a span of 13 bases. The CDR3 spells CASSLGMGLHYEQYF. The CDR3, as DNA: TGTGCCAGCAGCTTAGGCATGGGCTTACACTACGAGCAGTACTTC.

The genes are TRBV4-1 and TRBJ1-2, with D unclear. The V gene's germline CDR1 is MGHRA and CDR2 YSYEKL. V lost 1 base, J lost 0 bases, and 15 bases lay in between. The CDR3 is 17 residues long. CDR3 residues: CASSQGERGGSNYGYTF. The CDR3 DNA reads TGCGCCAGCAGCCAAGGAGAGAGAGGTGGTTCTAACTATGGCTACACCTTC.